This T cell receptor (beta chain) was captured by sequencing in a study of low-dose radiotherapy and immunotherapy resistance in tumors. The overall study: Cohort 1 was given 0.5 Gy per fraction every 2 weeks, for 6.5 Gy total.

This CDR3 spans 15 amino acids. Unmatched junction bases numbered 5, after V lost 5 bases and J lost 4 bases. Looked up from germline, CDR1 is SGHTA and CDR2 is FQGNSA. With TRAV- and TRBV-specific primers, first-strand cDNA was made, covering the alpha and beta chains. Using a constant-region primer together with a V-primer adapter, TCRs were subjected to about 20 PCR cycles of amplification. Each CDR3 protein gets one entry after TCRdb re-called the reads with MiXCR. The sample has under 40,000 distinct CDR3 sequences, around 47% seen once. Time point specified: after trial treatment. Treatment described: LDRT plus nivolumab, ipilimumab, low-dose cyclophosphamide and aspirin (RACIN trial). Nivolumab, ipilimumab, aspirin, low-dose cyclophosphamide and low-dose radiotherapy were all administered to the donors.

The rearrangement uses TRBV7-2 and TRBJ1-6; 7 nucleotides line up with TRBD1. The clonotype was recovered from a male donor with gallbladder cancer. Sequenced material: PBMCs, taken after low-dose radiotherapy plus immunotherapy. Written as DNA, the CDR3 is TGTGCCAGCAGCACCCAGGGACAGTATAATTCACCCCTCCACTTT. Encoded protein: CASSTQGQYNSPLHF.